The entry that follows covers one T cell receptor (beta chain) sequence. No antigen is known for it. Base qualities are missing; no much larger clone stands one base away. This sample was taken from a study of T cell changes during pregnancy in multiple sclerosis (dated by TCRdb to between 2017 and 2020). General notes on the study: In women with multiple sclerosis, the researchers looked at how the T cell repertoire shifted as pregnancy progressed.

Including the terminal cysteine and phenylalanine, the CDR3 comprises 14 residues. Solely the CDR3 DNA is kept, with 42 bases framed from the first base. The germline V and J ends show losses of 3 bases and 6 bases respectively, and no gene match explains 4 bases of the junction. CDR1 and CDR2 were assigned from the germline V gene as MGHRA and YSYEKL. The library was built by means of the immunoSEQ multiplex PCR assay. Entries here come from immuneACCESS through TCRdb and include only in-frame sequences with V and J called. Some clones fail to appear in such tables; in the studies checked, an unresolved V gene covers under half of the shortfall, and the cause of the remainder is unknown. This sample holds some 29,000 clones; about 87% were observed only once. The ten largest clones capture under 9% of the sample.

The rearranged segments are TRBV4-1 and TRBJ2-1, with 8 bases aligning to TRBD1. The specimen comprised CD8+ T cells from peripheral blood mononuclear cells, sampled before pregnancy. The origin of this receptor is a female donor with multiple sclerosis, enrolled in a pregnancy study. The CDR3: CASSHGTGLNEQFF. The nucleotide sequence reads as follows: TGCGCCAGCAGCCACGGGACAGGTCTCAATGAGCAGTTCTTC.